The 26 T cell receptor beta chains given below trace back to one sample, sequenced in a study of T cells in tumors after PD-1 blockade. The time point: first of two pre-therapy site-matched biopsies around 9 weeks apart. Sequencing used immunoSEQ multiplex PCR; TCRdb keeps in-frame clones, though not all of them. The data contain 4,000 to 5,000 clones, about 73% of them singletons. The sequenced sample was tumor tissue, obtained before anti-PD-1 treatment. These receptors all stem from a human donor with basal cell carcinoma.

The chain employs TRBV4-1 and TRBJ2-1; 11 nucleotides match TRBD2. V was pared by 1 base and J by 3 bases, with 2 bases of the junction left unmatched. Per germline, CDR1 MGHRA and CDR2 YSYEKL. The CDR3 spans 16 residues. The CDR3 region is CASSQVAGGFYNEQFF. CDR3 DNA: TGCGCCAGCAGCCAAGTAGCGGGGGGGTTCTACAATGAGCAGTTCTTC.

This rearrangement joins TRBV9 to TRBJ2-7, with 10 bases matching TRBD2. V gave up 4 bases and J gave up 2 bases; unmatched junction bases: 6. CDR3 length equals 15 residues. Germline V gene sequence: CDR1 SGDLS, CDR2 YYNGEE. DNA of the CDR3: TGTGCCAGCAGCACTGGAGCGGGGGGGCCCTACGAGCAGTACTTC. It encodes CASSTGAGGPYEQYF.

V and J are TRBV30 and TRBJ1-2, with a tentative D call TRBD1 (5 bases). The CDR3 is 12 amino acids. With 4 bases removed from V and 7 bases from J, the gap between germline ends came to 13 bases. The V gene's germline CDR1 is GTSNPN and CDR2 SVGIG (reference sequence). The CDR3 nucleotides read TGTGCCTGGACCCCAGGGATGCTTGGCTACACCTTC. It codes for CAWTPGMLGYTF.

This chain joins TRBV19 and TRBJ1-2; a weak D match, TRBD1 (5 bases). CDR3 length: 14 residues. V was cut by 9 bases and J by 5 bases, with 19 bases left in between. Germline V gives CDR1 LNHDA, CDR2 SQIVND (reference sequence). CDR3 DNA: TGTGCCAGCCATCAGAGGGGAATGATTTATGGCTACACCTTC. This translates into CASHQRGMIYGYTF.

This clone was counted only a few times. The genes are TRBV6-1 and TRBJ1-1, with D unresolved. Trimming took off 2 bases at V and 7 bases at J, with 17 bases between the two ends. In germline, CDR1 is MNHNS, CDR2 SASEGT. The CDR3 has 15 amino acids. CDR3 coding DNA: TGTGCCAGCAGTGAAAACTCCCAGGACGTATATGAAGCTTTCTTT. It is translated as CASSENSQDVYEAFF.

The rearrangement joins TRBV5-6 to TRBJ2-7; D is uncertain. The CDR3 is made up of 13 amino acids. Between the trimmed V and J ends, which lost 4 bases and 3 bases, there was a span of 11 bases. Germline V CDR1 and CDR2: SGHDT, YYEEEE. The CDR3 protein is CASSPATLYEQYF. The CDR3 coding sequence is TGTGCCAGCAGCCCAGCAACTCTCTACGAGCAGTACTTC.

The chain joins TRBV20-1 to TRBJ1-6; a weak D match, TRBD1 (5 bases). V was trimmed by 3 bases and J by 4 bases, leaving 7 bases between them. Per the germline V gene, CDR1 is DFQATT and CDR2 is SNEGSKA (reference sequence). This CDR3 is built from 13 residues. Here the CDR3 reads CSASPGYNSPLHF. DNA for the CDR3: TGCAGTGCTAGTCCAGGGTATAATTCACCCCTCCACTTT.

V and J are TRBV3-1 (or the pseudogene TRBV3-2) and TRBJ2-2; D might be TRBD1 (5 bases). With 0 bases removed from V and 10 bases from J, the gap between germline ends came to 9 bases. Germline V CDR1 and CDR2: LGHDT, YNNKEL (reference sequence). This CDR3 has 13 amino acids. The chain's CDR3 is CASSQDIGEELFF. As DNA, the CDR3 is TGTGCCAGCAGCCAAGATATAGGGGAGGAGCTGTTTTTT.

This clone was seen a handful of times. DNA of the CDR3: TGTGCCAGCAGTGCCGACCTCGGCTACACCTTC. Amino acids: CASSADLGYTF. The chain employs TRBV6-6 and TRBJ1-2; D ambiguous. This CDR3 has 11 residues. Germline V gene data show CDR1 as MNHNY and CDR2 as SVGAGI (reference sequence). V lost 5 bases, J lost 8 bases, and 9 bases lay in between.

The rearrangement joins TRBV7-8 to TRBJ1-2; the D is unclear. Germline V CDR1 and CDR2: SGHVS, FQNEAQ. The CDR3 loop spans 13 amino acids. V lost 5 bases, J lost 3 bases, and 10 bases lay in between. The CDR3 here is CASSPTVDYGYTF. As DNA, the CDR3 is TGTGCCAGCAGCCCAACAGTTGACTATGGCTACACCTTC.

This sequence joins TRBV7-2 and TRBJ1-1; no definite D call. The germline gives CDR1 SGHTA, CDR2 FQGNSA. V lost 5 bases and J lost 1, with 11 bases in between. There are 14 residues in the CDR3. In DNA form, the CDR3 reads TGTGCCAGCAGCCCACCGACGGCGAACACTGAAGCTTTCTTT. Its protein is CASSPPTANTEAFF. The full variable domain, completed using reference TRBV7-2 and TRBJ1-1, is GAGVSQSPSNKVTEKGKDVELRCDPISGHTALYWYRQSLGQGLEFLIYFQGNSAPDKSGLPSDRFSAERTGGSVSTLTIQRTQQEDSAVYLCASSPPTANTEAFFGQGTRLTVV.

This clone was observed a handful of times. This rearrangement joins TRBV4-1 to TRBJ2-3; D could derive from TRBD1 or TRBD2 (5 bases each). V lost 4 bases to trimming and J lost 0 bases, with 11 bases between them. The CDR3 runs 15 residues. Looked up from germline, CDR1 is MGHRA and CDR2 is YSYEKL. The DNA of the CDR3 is TGCGCCAGCAGCCCGGGACGTCAAAGCACAGATACGCAGTATTTT. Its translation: CASSPGRQSTDTQYF.

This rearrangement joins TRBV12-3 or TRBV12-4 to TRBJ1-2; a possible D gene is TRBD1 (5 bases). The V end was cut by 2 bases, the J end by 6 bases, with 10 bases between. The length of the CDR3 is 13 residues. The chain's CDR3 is CASSLLRGDGYTF. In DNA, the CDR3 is TGTGCCAGCAGTTTATTAAGAGGGGATGGCTACACCTTC.

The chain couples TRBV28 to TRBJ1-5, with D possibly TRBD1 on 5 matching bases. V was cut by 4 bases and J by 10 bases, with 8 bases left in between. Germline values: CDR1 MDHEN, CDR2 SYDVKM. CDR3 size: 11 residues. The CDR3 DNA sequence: TGTGCCAGCAGTTCCAGGGACCCCCAGCATTTT. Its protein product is CASSSRDPQHF.

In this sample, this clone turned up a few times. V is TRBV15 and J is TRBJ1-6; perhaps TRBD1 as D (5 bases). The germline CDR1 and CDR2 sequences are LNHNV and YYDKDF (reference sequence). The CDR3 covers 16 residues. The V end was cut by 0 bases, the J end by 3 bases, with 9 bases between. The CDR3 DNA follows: TGTGCCACCAGCAGAGATTCCGGGGGCTATAATTCACCCCTCCACTTT. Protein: CATSRDSGGYNSPLHF.

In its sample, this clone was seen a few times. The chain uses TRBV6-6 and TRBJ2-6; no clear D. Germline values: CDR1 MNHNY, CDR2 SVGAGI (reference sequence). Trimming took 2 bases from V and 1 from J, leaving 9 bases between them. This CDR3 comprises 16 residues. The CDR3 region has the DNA TGTGCCAGCAGTTACCCAGTCAGGTCTGGGGCCAACGTCCTGACTTTC. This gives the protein CASSYPVRSGANVLTF.

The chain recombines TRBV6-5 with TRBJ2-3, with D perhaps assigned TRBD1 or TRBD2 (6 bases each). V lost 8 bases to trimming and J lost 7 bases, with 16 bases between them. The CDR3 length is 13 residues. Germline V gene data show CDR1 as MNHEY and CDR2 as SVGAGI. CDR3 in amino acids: CASVMLRGHTQYF. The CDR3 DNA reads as TGTGCCAGCGTCATGCTCCGGGGGCATACGCAGTATTTT.

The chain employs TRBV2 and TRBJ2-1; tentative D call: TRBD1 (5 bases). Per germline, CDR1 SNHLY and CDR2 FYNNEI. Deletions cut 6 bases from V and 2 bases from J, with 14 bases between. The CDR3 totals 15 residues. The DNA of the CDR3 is TGTGCCAGCAGCCCGGATGGGGCCCCCTACAATGAGCAGTTCTTC. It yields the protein CASSPDGAPYNEQFF.

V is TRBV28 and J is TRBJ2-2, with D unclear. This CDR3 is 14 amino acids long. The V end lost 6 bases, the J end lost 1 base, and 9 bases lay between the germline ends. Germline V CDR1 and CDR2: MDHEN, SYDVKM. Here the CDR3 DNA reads TGTGCCAGCAGCATTTATATGAACACCGGGGAGCTGTTTTTT. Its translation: CASSIYMNTGELFF.

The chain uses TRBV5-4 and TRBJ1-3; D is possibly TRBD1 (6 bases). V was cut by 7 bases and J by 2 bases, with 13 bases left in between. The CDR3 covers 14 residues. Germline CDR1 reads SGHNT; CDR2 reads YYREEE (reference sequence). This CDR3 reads CASGVDRAGNTIYF. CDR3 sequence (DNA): TGTGCCAGCGGGGTGGACAGAGCTGGAAACACCATATATTTT.

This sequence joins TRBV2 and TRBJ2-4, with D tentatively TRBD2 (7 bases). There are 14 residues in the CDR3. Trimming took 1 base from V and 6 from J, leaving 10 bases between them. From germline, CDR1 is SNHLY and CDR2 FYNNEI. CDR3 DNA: TGTGCCAGCAGTGAAGGGGGGGGCGGAAACATTCAGTACTTC. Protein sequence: CASSEGGGGNIQYF.

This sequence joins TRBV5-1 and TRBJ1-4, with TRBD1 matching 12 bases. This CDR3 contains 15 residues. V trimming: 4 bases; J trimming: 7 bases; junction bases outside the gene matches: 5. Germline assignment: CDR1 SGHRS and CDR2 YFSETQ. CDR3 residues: CASSGGTGGTEKLFF. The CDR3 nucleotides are TGCGCCAGCAGCGGGGGGACAGGGGGCACTGAAAAACTGTTTTTT.

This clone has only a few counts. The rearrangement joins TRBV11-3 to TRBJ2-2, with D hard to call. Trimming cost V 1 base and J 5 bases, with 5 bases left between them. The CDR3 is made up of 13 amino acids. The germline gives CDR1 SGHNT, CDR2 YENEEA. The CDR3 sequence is CASSLAGTGELFF. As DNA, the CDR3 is TGTGCCAGCAGCTTAGCAGGTACCGGGGAGCTGTTTTTT.

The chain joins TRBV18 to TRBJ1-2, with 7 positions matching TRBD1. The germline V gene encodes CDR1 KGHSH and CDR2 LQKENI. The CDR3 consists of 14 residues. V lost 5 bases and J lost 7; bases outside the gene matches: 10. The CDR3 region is CASSAGQLTGGYTF. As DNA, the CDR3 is TGTGCCAGCTCAGCGGGACAGCTTACTGGTGGCTACACCTTC.

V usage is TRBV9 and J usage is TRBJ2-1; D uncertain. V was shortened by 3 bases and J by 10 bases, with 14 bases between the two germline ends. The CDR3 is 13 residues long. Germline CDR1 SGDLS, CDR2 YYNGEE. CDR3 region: CASSGEVIGEQFF. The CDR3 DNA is TGTGCCAGCAGCGGAGAAGTTATAGGAGAGCAGTTCTTC.

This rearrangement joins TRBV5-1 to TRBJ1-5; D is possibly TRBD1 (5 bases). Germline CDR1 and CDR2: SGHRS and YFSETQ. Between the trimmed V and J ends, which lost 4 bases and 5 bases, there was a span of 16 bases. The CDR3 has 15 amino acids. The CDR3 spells CASSPWDGSYQPQHF. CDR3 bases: TGCGCCAGCAGCCCATGGGACGGATCTTATCAGCCCCAGCATTTT.